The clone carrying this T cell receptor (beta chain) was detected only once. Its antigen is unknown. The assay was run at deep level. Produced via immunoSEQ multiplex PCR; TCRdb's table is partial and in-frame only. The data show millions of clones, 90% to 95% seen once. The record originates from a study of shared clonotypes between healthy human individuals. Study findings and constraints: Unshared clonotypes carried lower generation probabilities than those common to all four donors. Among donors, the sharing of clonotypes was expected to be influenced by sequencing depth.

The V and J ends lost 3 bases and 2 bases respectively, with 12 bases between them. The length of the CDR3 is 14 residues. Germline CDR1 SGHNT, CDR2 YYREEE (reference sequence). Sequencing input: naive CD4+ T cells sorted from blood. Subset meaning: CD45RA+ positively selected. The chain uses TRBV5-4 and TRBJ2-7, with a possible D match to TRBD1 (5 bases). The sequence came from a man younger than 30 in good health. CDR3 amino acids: CASSSRQGPYEQYF. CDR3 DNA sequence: TGTGCCAGCAGCTCCCGCCAGGGCCCCTACGAGCAGTACTTC. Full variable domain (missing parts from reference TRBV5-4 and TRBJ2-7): ETGVTQSPTHLIKTRGQQVTLRCSSQSGHNTVSWYQQALGQGPQFIFQYYREEENGRGNFPPRFSGLQFPNYSSELNVNALELDDSALYLCASSSRQGPYEQYFGPGTRLTVT.